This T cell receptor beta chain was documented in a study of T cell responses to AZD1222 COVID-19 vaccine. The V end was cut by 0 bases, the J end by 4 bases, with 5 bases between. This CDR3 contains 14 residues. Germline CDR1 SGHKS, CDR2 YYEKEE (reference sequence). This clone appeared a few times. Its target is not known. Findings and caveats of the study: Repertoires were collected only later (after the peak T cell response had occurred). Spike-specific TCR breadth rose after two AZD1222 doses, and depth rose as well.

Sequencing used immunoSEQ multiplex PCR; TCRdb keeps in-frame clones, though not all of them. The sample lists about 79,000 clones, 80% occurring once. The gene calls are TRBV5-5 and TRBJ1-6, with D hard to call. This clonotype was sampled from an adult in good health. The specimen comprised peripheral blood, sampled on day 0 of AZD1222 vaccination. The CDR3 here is CASSLDIYNSPLHF. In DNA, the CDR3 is TGTGCCAGCAGCTTGGACATTTATAATTCACCCCTCCACTTT.